This TCR beta chain emerged from a study of shared clonotypes between healthy human individuals. TCRdb's copy holds only in-frame clones and misses some; the assay was immunoSEQ multiplex PCR. The data show approximately 2.3 million clones, 85% to 95% seen once. The germline CDR1 and CDR2 sequences are SEHNR and FQNEAQ (reference sequence). Trimming shortened V by 5 bases and J by 3 bases, and 25 bases separated the two germline ends. CDR3 length: 19 amino acids. Specimen: naive CD4+ T cells from PBMCs. Documented subset: CD45RA+ positively selected. The rearrangement joins TRBV7-9 to TRBJ1-4; tentatively, D is TRBD1 (5 bases). This receptor was taken from a man between 18 and 29 years old in good health. Some clones in this sample may be carry-over from other donors' samples. The CDR3 sequence: CASSASPRTLGDPNEKLFF. The CDR3 nucleotides read TGTGCCAGCAGCGCTTCCCCCCGGACCCTCGGGGACCCTAATGAAAAACTGTTTTTT. The complete variable domain, with remaining parts taken from reference TRBV7-9 and TRBJ1-4, reads DTGVSQNPRHKITKRGQNVTFRCDPISEHNRLYWYRQTLGQGPEFLTYFQNEAQLEKSRLLSDRFSAERPKGSFSTLEIQRTEQGDSAMYLCASSASPRTLGDPNEKLFFGSGTQLSVL.